This record covers a single TCR beta chain. Its antigen is unidentified. These data belong to a study of cytomegalovirus exposure and HLA in healthy donors. The method was immunoSEQ multiplex PCR; TCRdb's version includes in-frame clones alone and lacks a portion of them. The sample includes fewer than 200,000 clones, 86% of them seen just once. Study-wide findings and caveats: High specificity and sensitivity for cytomegalovirus status were reported for the classifier.

Germline CDR1 is MDHEN and CDR2 is SYDVKM. The CDR3 loop spans 16 amino acids. Trimming left V 5 bases short and J 5 bases short, with 18 bases between. The sequencing sample was made of PBMCs. The chain joins TRBV28 to TRBJ2-2, with D possibly matching TRBD2 (5 bases). The source is a man aged 25-40 years in good health and CMV-seropositive. CDR3 nucleotides: TGTGCCAGCAGTGCCGACCGGGAACCGAGGACCGGGGAGCTGTTTTTT. Amino acids: CASSADREPRTGELFF.